This is a list of T cell receptor beta chains from one sample in a study of cytomegalovirus exposure and HLA in healthy donors. Clones were sequenced by immunoSEQ multiplex PCR, and TCRdb holds only the in-frame ones, with some missing. Of 99,000 or so clones listed, nearly 15% were seen once; the top ten hold more than 0.8%. Sequencing used PBMCs. All receptors come from a female donor in good health and CMV-seronegative. Both conserved end residues are part of each CDR3. A D gene is named only where the DNA matches it firmly. Not every row has a clone size; where given, it reads once, few, many or a size class.

V: TRBV7-8; D: TRBD1; length: 15; size: NA; J: TRBJ2-7; DNA: TGTGCCAGCAGCTTACAACACAGGGGTCTCTACGAGCAGTACTTC; CDR3: CASSLQHRGLYEQYF
V: TRBV29-1; D: TRBD1; length: 12; size: NA; J: TRBJ1-2; DNA: TGCAGCGTCCAAGGGGTAGGGGGCGACTACACCTTC; CDR3: CSVQGVGGDYTF
V: TRBV11-3; D: TRBD2; length: 16; size: few; J: TRBJ2-1; DNA: TGTGCCAGCAGCTTAGACGGACGGGAGGGTATGGATGAGCAGTTCTTC; CDR3: CASSLDGREGMDEQFF
V: TRBV6-1; D: NA; length: 13; size: NA; J: TRBJ1-2; DNA: TGTGCCAGCAGTGTGGAAAGGGGGAGTGGCTACACCTTC; CDR3: CASSVERGSGYTF
V: TRBV30; D: NA; length: 13; size: few; J: TRBJ1-2; DNA: TGTGCCTGGAGTTTAAGGGGATCGAATGGCTACACCTTC; CDR3: CAWSLRGSNGYTF
V: TRBV5-1; D: TRBD2; length: 15; size: few; J: TRBJ2-1; DNA: TGCGCCAGCAGCGCTAGCGGGGGGACGTACAATGAGCAGTTCTTC; CDR3: CASSASGGTYNEQFF
V: TRBV4-1; D: NA; length: 16; size: few; J: TRBJ1-4; DNA: TGCGCCAGCAGCCAAGATCGAGGGCAGGACGCCGAAAAACTGTTTTTT; CDR3: CASSQDRGQDAEKLFF
V: TRBV7-2; D: TRBD2; length: 16; size: NA; J: TRBJ2-1; DNA: TGTGCCAGCAGCTTAGTTGGGGGACTAGGGCGCAATGAGCAGTTCTTC; CDR3: CASSLVGGLGRNEQFF
V: TRBV19; D: TRBD1; length: 15; size: few; J: TRBJ1-2; DNA: TGTGCCAGTAGTATCCTCCGAGACAGGGGGCTCGGCTACACCTTC; CDR3: CASSILRDRGLGYTF
V: TRBV29-1; D: NA; length: 13; size: NA; J: TRBJ1-2; DNA: TGCAGCGTTGAAGGCGGGTTAAACTATGGCTACACCTTC; CDR3: CSVEGGLNYGYTF
V: TRBV30; D: NA; length: 16; size: NA; J: TRBJ1-1; DNA: TGTGCCTGGAGTGAAGGGGCCGGGAGCATGAACACTGAAGCTTTCTTT; CDR3: CAWSEGAGSMNTEAFF
V: TRBV6-5; D: TRBD1; length: 13; size: few; J: TRBJ2-7; DNA: TGTGCCAGCAGCCGGGGACAGGGGTACGAGCAGTACTTC; CDR3: CASSRGQGYEQYF
V: TRBV28; D: TRBD1; length: 14; size: few; J: TRBJ1-2; DNA: TGTGCCAGCAGGCGGGACAGGGGGAACTATGGCTACACCTTC; CDR3: CASRRDRGNYGYTF
V: TRBV30; D: TRBD1; length: 14; size: NA; J: TRBJ1-6; DNA: TGTGCCTGGAGTGGGGGGACAGGGACTACCCCCCTCCACTTT; CDR3: CAWSGGTGTTPLHF
V: TRBV10-2; D: TRBD2; length: 16; size: NA; J: TRBJ2-5; DNA: TGCGCCAGCTCTTTCGGTGGAGCGGGGGCTGGGGAGACCCAGTACTTC; CDR3: CASSFGGAGAGETQYF
V: TRBV7-8; D: NA; length: 14; size: few; J: TRBJ2-2; DNA: TGTGCCAGCAGCTTAGGCGGGGCGCCGGGGGAGCTGTTTTTT; CDR3: CASSLGGAPGELFF
V: TRBV5-1; D: TRBD1; length: 17; size: NA; J: TRBJ2-1; DNA: TGCGCCAGCAGCTTGGCCCCGGACAGGGGGCTCGGGAATGAGCAGTTCTTC; CDR3: CASSLAPDRGLGNEQFF
V: TRBV14; D: TRBD2; length: 16; size: few; J: TRBJ2-1; DNA: TGTGCCAGCAGCCAAATGGTTCTAGCGGGAATGAATGAGCAGTTCTTC; CDR3: CASSQMVLAGMNEQFF
V: TRBV30; D: NA; length: 14; size: few; J: TRBJ2-2; DNA: TGTGCCTACTCAACAGGGGGGGGTCGTGGGGAGCTGTTTTTT; CDR3: CAYSTGGGRGELFF
V: TRBV29-1; D: NA; length: 15; size: few; J: TRBJ2-1; DNA: TGCAGCGTTGACCTCCTGGGCATCTCCTACAATGAGCAGTTCTTC; CDR3: CSVDLLGISYNEQFF
V: TRBV6-6; D: TRBD2; length: 15; size: NA; J: TRBJ2-1; DNA: TGTGCCAGCACCGAGCGGGGGGTTGGCTACAATGAGCAGTTCTTC; CDR3: CASTERGVGYNEQFF
V: TRBV2; D: TRBD2; length: 15; size: NA; J: TRBJ2-7; DNA: TGTGCCAGCAGTGACTTTGCTAGCGGGAGGGGCGAGCAGTACTTC; CDR3: CASSDFASGRGEQYF
V: TRBV5-1; D: TRBD2; length: 15; size: NA; J: TRBJ2-1; DNA: TGCGCCAGCAGCTTGAGGACTAGCGGGTACAATGAGCAGTTCTTC; CDR3: CASSLRTSGYNEQFF
V: TRBV7-6; D: NA; length: 14; size: NA; J: TRBJ2-7; DNA: TGTGCCAGCAGCCCCCCCCAGGGGCCCTACGAGCAGTACTTC; CDR3: CASSPPQGPYEQYF
V: TRBV19; D: TRBD2; length: 13; size: few; J: TRBJ2-5; DNA: TGTGCCAGTAGTACTAGCGGGATCGAGACCCAGTACTTC; CDR3: CASSTSGIETQYF
V: TRBV9; D: TRBD2; length: 16; size: few; J: TRBJ2-5; DNA: TGTGCCAGCAGCGCACCGGGACTAGCGGGGTGGGAGACCCAGTACTTC; CDR3: CASSAPGLAGWETQYF
V: TRBV4-3; D: TRBD1; length: 13; size: few; J: TRBJ1-1; DNA: TGCGCCAGCAGCCCTGACAGGGACACTGAAGCTTTCTTT; CDR3: CASSPDRDTEAFF
V: TRBV7-3; D: NA; length: 13; size: few; J: TRBJ1-5; DNA: TGTGCCAGCAGCTTAAGCGTTAATCAGCCCCAGCATTTT; CDR3: CASSLSVNQPQHF
V: TRBV4-3; D: NA; length: 15; size: NA; J: TRBJ1-5; DNA: TGCGCCAGCAGCCTGCGGGTACGCGACAATCAGCCCCAGCATTTT; CDR3: CASSLRVRDNQPQHF
V: TRBV27; D: NA; length: 14; size: few; J: TRBJ2-1; DNA: TGTGCCAGCAGTTTAGGAGGTGCGGGCAATGAGCAGTTCTTC; CDR3: CASSLGGAGNEQFF
V: TRBV5-6; D: TRBD1; length: 13; size: NA; J: TRBJ1-1; DNA: TGTGCCAGCAGCGGACAGGGGGCGACTGAAGCTTTCTTT; CDR3: CASSGQGATEAFF
V: TRBV7-2; D: NA; length: 17; size: few; J: TRBJ2-2; DNA: TGTGCCAGCAGCGCAAACCCGACAGGTGCGAACACCGGGGAGCTGTTTTTT; CDR3: CASSANPTGANTGELFF
V: TRBV7-2; D: NA; length: 17; size: NA; J: TRBJ1-6; DNA: TGTGCCAGCAGCTTGGGTCCACAGGCCTCCTATAATTCACCCCTCCACTTT; CDR3: CASSLGPQASYNSPLHF
V: TRBV12-5; D: TRBD1; length: 15; size: NA; J: TRBJ1-1; DNA: TGTGCTAGTGGTTCGAAGGGGACAGGGAACACTGAAGCTTTCTTT; CDR3: CASGSKGTGNTEAFF
V: TRBV27; D: NA; length: 15; size: NA; J: TRBJ2-1; DNA: TGTGCCAGCAGTCCCGGACAGTACTCCTACAATGAGCAGTTCTTC; CDR3: CASSPGQYSYNEQFF